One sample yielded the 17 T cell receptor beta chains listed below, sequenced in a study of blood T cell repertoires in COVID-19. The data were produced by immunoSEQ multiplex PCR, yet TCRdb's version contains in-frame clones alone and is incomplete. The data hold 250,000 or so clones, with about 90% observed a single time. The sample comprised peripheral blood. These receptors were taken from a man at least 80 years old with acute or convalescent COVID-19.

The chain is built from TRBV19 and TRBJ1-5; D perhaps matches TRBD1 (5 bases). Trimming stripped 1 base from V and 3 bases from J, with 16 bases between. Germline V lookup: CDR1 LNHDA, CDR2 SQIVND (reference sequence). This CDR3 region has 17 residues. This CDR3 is CASSIVGISGVNQPQHF. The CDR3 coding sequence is TGTGCCAGTAGTATAGTAGGGATTTCGGGGGTCAATCAGCCCCAGCATTTT.

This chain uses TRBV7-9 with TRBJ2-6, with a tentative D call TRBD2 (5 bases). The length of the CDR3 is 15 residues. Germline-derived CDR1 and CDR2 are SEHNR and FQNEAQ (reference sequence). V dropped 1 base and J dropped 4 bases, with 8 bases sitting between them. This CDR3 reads CASSLDGVGANVLTF. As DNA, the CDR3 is TGTGCCAGCAGCTTAGACGGGGTAGGGGCCAACGTCCTGACTTTC.

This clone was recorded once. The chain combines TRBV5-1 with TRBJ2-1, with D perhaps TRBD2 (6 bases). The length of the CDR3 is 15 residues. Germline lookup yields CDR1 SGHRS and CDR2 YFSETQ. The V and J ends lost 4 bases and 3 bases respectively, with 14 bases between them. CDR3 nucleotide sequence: TGCGCCAGCAGCGGGGACTCCCAACTCTACAATGAGCAGTTCTTC. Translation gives CASSGDSQLYNEQFF.

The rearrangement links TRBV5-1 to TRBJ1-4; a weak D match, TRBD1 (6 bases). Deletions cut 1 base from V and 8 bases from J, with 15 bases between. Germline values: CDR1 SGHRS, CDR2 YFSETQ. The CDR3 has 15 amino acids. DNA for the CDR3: TGCGCCAGCAGCTTGCGACAGGCCCAAGAGGAAAAACTGTTTTTT. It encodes CASSLRQAQEEKLFF.

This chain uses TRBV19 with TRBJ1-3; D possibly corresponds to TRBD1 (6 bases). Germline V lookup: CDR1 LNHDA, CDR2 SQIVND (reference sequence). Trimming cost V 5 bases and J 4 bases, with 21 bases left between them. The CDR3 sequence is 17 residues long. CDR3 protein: CASSAPWGRGSGNTIYF. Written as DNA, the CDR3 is TGTGCCAGTAGTGCCCCTTGGGGCAGGGGATCCGGAAACACCATATATTTT.

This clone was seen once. CDR3 sequence: CASSLTGVYNEQFF. CDR3 nucleotides: TGCGCCAGCAGCTTGACGGGAGTCTACAATGAGCAGTTCTTC. The chain joins TRBV5-1 to TRBJ2-1; possible D gene TRBD2, 6 bases. Germline CDR1 SGHRS, CDR2 YFSETQ. Between the trimmed V and J ends, which lost 1 base and 3 bases, there was a span of 8 bases. The CDR3 covers 14 residues. Full variable domain (rest looked up from reference TRBV5-1 and TRBJ2-1): KAGVTQTPRYLIKTRGQQVTLSCSPISGHRSVSWYQQTPGQGLQFLFEYFSETQRNKGNFPGRFSGRQFSNSRSEMNVSTLELGDSALYLCASSLTGVYNEQFFGPGTRLTVL.

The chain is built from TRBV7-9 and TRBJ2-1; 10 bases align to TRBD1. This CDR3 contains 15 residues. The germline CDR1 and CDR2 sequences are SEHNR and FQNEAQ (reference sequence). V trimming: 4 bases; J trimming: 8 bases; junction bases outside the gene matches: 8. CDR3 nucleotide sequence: TGTGCCAGCAGCTCCCGGGACAGGGGTGAGCATGAGCAGTTCTTC. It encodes CASSSRDRGEHEQFF.

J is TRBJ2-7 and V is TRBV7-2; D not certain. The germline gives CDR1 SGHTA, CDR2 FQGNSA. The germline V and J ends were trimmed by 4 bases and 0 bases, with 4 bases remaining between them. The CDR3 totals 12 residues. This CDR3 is CASSSLSYEQYF. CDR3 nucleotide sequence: TGTGCCAGCAGCTCCCTCTCCTACGAGCAGTACTTC.

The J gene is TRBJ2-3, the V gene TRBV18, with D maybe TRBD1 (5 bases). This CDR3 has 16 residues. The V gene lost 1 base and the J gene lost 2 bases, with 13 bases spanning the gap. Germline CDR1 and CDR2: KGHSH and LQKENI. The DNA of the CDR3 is TGTGCCAGCTCACCACAGGGGCCCCTGTCCACAGATACGCAGTATTTT. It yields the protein CASSPQGPLSTDTQYF.

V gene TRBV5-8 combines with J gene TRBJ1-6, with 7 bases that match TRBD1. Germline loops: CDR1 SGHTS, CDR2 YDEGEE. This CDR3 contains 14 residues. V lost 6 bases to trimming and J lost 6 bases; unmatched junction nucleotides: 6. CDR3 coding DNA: TGTGCCAGCACCCGGGACAGTTTTAATTCACCCCTCCACTTT. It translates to CASTRDSFNSPLHF.

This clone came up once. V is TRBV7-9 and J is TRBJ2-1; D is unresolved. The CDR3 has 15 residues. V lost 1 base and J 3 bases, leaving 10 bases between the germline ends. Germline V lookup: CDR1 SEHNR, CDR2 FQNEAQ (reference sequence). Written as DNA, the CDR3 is TGTGCCAGCAGCTTAGAACTACGCGGCTACAATGAGCAGTTCTTC. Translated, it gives CASSLELRGYNEQFF. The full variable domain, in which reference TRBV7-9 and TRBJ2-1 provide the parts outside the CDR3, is DTGVSQNPRHKITKRGQNVTFRCDPISEHNRLYWYRQTLGQGPEFLTYFQNEAQLEKSRLLSDRFSAERPKGSFSTLEIQRTEQGDSAMYLCASSLELRGYNEQFFGPGTRLTVL.

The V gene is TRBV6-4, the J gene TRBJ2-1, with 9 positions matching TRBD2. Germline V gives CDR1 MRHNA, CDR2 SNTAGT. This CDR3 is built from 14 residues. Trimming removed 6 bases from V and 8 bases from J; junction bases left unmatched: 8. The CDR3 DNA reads TGTGCCAGCAGCCCAGCGGGAGGCCCTTATGAGCAGTTCTTC. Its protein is CASSPAGGPYEQFF.

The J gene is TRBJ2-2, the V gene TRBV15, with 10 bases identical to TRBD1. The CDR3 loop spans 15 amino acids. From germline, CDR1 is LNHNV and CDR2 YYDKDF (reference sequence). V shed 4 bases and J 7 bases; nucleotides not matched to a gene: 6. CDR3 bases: TGTGCCACCAGCAACCGGGACAGGGGTATCGGGGAGCTGTTTTTT. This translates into CATSNRDRGIGELFF.

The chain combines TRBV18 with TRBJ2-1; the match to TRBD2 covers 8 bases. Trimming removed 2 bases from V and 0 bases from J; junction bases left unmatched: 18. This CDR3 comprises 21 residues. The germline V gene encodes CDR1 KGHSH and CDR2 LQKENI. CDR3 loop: CASSPKKWTSTKESSYNEQFF. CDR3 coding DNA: TGTGCCAGCTCACCAAAAAAATGGACTAGCACAAAAGAGAGCTCCTACAATGAGCAGTTCTTC.

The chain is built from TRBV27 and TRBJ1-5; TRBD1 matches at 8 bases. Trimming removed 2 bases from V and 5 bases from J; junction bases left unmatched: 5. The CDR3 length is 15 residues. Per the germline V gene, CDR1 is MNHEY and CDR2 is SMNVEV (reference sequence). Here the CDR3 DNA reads TGTGCCAGCAGTTTACGGGGACAGGCTCATCAGCCCCAGCATTTT. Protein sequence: CASSLRGQAHQPQHF.

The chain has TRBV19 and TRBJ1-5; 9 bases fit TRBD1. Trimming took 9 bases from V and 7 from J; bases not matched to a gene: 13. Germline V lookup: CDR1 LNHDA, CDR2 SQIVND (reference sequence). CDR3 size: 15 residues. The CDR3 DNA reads TGTGCCAGCCTCGCCGACAGGGGGTTAAAACAGCCCCAGCATTTT. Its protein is CASLADRGLKQPQHF. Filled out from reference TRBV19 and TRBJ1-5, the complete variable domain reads DGGITQSPKYLFRKEGQNVTLSCEQNLNHDAMYWYRQDPGQGLRLIYYSQIVNDFQKGDIAEGYSVSREKKESFPLTVTSAQKNPTAFYLCASLADRGLKQPQHFGDGTRLSIL.

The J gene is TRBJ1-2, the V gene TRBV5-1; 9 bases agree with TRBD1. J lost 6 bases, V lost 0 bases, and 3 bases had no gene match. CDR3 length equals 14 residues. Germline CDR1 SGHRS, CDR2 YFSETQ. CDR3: CASSLGRTGDGYTF. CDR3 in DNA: TGCGCCAGCAGCTTGGGTAGGACAGGGGATGGCTACACCTTC.